This T cell receptor beta chain appears in the sequencing data of a study of CD8 T cells in Susac syndrome. V was clipped by 6 bases and J by 1 base, with 13 bases between them. The CDR3 extends over 15 amino acids. The germline CDR1 and CDR2 sequences are SGHVS and FQNEAQ. The authors reverse transcribed about 0.5 to 1 ug RNA with random hexamers. TCRdb reprocessed the immunoSEQ multiplex PCR reads via MiXCR and lists one record per CDR3 protein. The data show 120,000 or so distinct CDR3 sequences, about 93% seen once. Sequencing was carried out using CD8+ T cells from PBMCs. The genes are TRBV7-8 and TRBJ1-3; no definite D call. The source of this sequence is a human donor with Susac syndrome. For the CDR3, the DNA is TGTGCCAGCAGTTACGACCTAGGTTCTGGAAACACCATATATTTT. Its protein is CASSYDLGSGNTIYF. Using reference TRBV7-8 and TRBJ1-3 for the parts outside the CDR3, the full variable domain is GAGVSQSPRYKVAKRGQDVALRCDPISGHVSLFWYQQALGQGPEFLTYFQNEAQLDKSGLPSDRFFAERPEGSVSTLKIQRTQQEDSAVYLCASSYDLGSGNTIYFGEGSWLTVV.